This T cell receptor (beta chain) was profiled in a study of spatial heterogeneity in lung cancer. This clonotype was seen ten or more times. Found in a library prepared for alpha chains, this beta chain is an off-target read, and its abundance has little meaning. Specified time point: sample taken at primary tumor resection. Sequencing covered unsorted whole RNA taken from tumor, nontumor lung or frozen PBMC. TCRdb passed the 5' RACE reads through MiXCR, listing each CDR3 protein once. In the table there are thousands of distinct CDR3 sequences, approximately 6.8% of which are singletons. This sequence was found in a male donor with early-stage non-small cell lung cancer. This sample comprised PBMCs, obtained at surgery.

CDR3 nucleotides: TGTGCCAGCAGTCTCCTCGGGGGTGAAGCTTTCTTT. Encoded protein: CASSLLGGEAFF. This rearrangement joins TRBV28 to TRBJ1-1, with a weak D call TRBD1 (5 bases). Looked up from germline, CDR1 is MDHEN and CDR2 is SYDVKM. This CDR3 contains 12 residues. The V and J ends lost 5 bases and 7 bases respectively, with 11 bases between them. Looking up the rest from reference TRBV28 and TRBJ1-1 gives the full variable domain: DVKVTQSSRYLVKRTGEKVFLECVQDMDHENMFWYRQDPGLGLRLIYFSYDVKMKEKGDIPEGYSVSREKKERFSLILESASTNQTSMYLCASSLLGGEAFFGQGTRLTVV.